This TCR beta chain stems from a study of cytomegalovirus exposure and HLA in healthy donors. PCR used 60 Vbeta primers and 13 Jbeta primers. Libraries were prepared by immunoSEQ multiplex PCR; TCRdb keeps only in-frame clonotypes and omits some of them. Among over 60,000 clones listed, about three quarters were seen once. There were likely unrecorded immune exposures, though donors were nominally healthy when sampled. The CDR3 spans 14 residues. V was cut by 4 bases and J by 3 bases, with 11 bases left in between. Per the germline V gene, CDR1 is SGDLS and CDR2 is YYNGEE. The V call is TRBV9, the J call TRBJ2-1; D is perhaps TRBD2 (5 bases). Material for sequencing was PBMCs. The clonotype was recovered from a man between 18 and 29 years old in good health and CMV-seronegative. The CDR3 nucleotides read TGTGCCAGCAGCCCCGAAGGACTCTACAATGAGCAGTTCTTC. As protein: CASSPEGLYNEQFF.